This TCR beta chain was sequenced during a study of blood T cells in healthy people across ages. The use of a sample-barcoded 5' primer and a J-beta primer mix characterized a second PCR of about 7 to 12 cycles. Every sample returned 2.5 million or more CDR3-containing paired-end reads. TCRdb independently ran MiXCR on the 5' RACE reads; one entry per CDR3 protein. Of about 800,000 distinct CDR3 sequences listed, 20% to 25% are singletons. This clonotype was counted a few times. The V gene lost 3 bases and the J gene lost 5 bases, with 13 bases spanning the gap. CDR1 KGHSH and CDR2 LQKENI come from the germline V gene. CDR3 length equals 14 residues. This sample was shared with a second study, whose subject was T cells of mothers and their children.

The TCR was taken from a boy under 18 in good health. V is TRBV18 and J is TRBJ2-5; D is uncertain. What was sequenced was blood. Here the CDR3 DNA reads TGTGCCAGCTCACCCCCCTCAGGAGCGGAGACCCAGTACTTC. This sequence encodes CASSPPSGAETQYF.